The source of this T cell receptor (beta chain) is a study of T-cell reconstitution after alpha-beta-depleted transplantation in children. Points from the study as a whole: Day-60 TCRbeta diversity that was high in some patients was derived from surviving recipient T cells and thymic progenitors. The authors attributed T-cell counts and diversity one year after transplant mostly to newly produced T cells. Reportedly, roughly two months post-transplant, alpha-beta T cells arose from several hundred expanded graft clones.

V trimming: 4 bases; J trimming: 6 bases; junction bases outside the gene matches: 7. Germline V gives CDR1 DFQATT, CDR2 SNEGSKA (reference sequence). CDR3 length equals 14 residues. This clonotype appeared a few times. The antigen is undetermined. Using unique molecular identifiers, the investigators prepared the TCRbeta library. TCRdb recomputed calls from the PCR reads with MiXCR, one row per CDR3 protein. The sample lists hundreds of thousands of distinct CDR3 sequences; about 12% were seen once. The rearrangement links TRBV20-1 to TRBJ2-1; 9 nucleotides agree with TRBD2. The TCR originated in a girl aged 2 to 9 with congenital amegakaryocytic thrombocytopenia, due to receive a stem cell transplant. Specimen: PBMCs, collected before TCRalphabeta/CD19-depleted stem cell transplant. Here the CDR3 reads CSAIIAGVSNEQFF. CDR3 DNA sequence: TGCAGTGCTATCATAGCGGGAGTCTCCAATGAGCAGTTCTTC.